Sequencing of this T cell receptor (beta chain) was carried out in a study of breast tumors, draining lymph nodes, adjacent tissues. Notes on the study in general: Data only fit, rather than demonstrated, lymph node origin of most tumor T cells. Tumors had less TCR diversity than lymph nodes, more than nontumor tissue.

Breast cancer patients provided tissue from their axillary draining lymph nodes. About this clonotype: Its target is not known.

In TCRdb, the multiplex PCR reads were re-called with MiXCR into one record per CDR3 protein. The data show some 170,000 distinct CDR3 sequences, about 33% seen once. Germline V gene lookup returns CDR1 DFQATT and CDR2 SNEGSKA (reference sequence). Trimming left V 5 bases short and J 2 bases short, with 13 bases between. There are 13 residues in the CDR3. Specimen: axillary lymph node tissue. The clonotype originates from a female donor with breast cancer. Some clones in this sample may be carry-over from other donors' samples. This chain links TRBV20-1 with TRBJ2-7; a weak D match, TRBD2 (5 bases). The CDR3 nucleotides read TGCAGTGCTCCGGACTTGAGCCCCTACGAGCAGTACTTC. Translating it yields CSAPDLSPYEQYF.